Listed below are T cell receptor beta chains from one sample, sequenced in a study of T cells after posttransplantation cyclophosphamide. Some clones are missing from TCRdb's copy, which holds only in-frame ones; the method was immunoSEQ multiplex PCR. The sample lists approximately 30,000 clones; 75% to 90% were seen once. The sample comprised PBMCs. Every receptor here comes from a man aged 50-60 years. CDR3s include the opening cysteine and the closing phenylalanine or tryptophan. Fields, in order: V gene, J gene, clone size, D gene, CDR3 DNA, CDR3 protein. A D gene is named only where the DNA matches it firmly. Some rows have no size entry. The others give once, few or many, or a class for an expanded clone.

>TRBV27|TRBJ2-7|NA|TRBD1
TGTGCCAGCAGCTACTCCCGGGGACAGGGGACCTACGAGCAGTACTTC
CASSYSRGQGTYEQYF
>TRBV19|TRBJ1-6|NA|NA
TGTGCCAGTAGTGCCCCTAGCGGGGATCGTTTTTCACCCCTCCACTTT
CASSAPSGDRFSPLHF
>TRBV7-3|TRBJ2-3|few|NA
TGTGCCAGCAGCGGCGGCTTAAACACAGATACGCAGTATTTT
CASSGGLNTDTQYF
>TRBV11-3|TRBJ2-7|NA|TRBD2
TGTGCCAGCAGCTTACTAGCGGGACTCTACGAGCAGTACTTC
CASSLLAGLYEQYF
>TRBV5-1|TRBJ2-1|NA|TRBD2
TGCGCCACCAGCCCGGGACTAGCGGGAGGTAGGCAGTTCTTC
CATSPGLAGGRQFF
>TRBV5-8|TRBJ2-3|NA|NA
TGTGCCAGCAGCTTTTTTCGCGCAGATACGCAGTATTTT
CASSFFRADTQYF
>TRBV27|TRBJ2-1|NA|TRBD1
TGTGCCAGCAGTGACAGGGTGGATGAGCAGTTCTTC
CASSDRVDEQFF
>TRBV5-1|TRBJ2-1|NA|TRBD2
TGCGCCAGCAGCTTGGTGAGCGGGGCCCCCTACAATGAGCAGTTCTTC
CASSLVSGAPYNEQFF
>TRBV5-5|TRBJ2-3|NA|TRBD2
TGTGCCAGCAGCTTTGGAGGACTAGCGGTAGATACGCAGTATTTT
CASSFGGLAVDTQYF
>TRBV15|TRBJ1-6|NA|TRBD1
TGTGCCACCAGCAGCGGACAGGGATTATCACCCCTCCACTTT
CATSSGQGLSPLHF
>TRBV25-1|TRBJ1-5|once|TRBD1
TGTGCCAGCAGTGAATCCCACGGGACAGGGAGCCAGCCCCAGCATTTT
CASSESHGTGSQPQHF
>TRBV7-2|TRBJ2-1|NA|NA
TGTGCCAGCAGCTTAGCCCCCGCTAGTATCTACAATGAGCAGTTCTTC
CASSLAPASIYNEQFF
>TRBV9|TRBJ2-3|NA|NA
TGTGCCAGCAGCTCCCCCGGGGGACTGCAGTATTTT
CASSSPGGLQYF
>TRBV5-1|TRBJ2-5|NA|NA
TGCGCCAGCAGAGTCGGTGAGGGAGGGACCCAGTACTTC
CASRVGEGGTQYF
>TRBV6-6|TRBJ1-4|once|NA
TGTGCCAGCAATCGCGGGGGGGAGGGGGAAAAACTGTTTTTT
CASNRGGEGEKLFF
>TRBV5-5|TRBJ2-1|NA|TRBD2
TGTGCCAGCAGTAACACACTATTAGCGGGAGAGCGAAATGAGCAGTTCTTC
CASSNTLLAGERNEQFF
>TRBV5-1|TRBJ2-1|NA|TRBD2
TGCGCCAGCCGAGAACTAGCGGGGGCTTACAATGAGCAGTTCTTC
CASRELAGAYNEQFF
>TRBV9|TRBJ2-1|NA|NA
TGTGCCAGCAGCGTAGTCGCGGGATTTAGTAATGAGCAGTTCTTC
CASSVVAGFSNEQFF
>TRBV6-1|TRBJ1-5|NA|NA
TGTGCCAGCAGCCTCGGGGGGGCCAATCAGCCCCAGCATTTT
CASSLGGANQPQHF
>TRBV2|TRBJ2-2|NA|TRBD2
TGTGCGGGGACTAGCGGGAGTATAGGCTCCGGGGAGCTGTTTTTT
CAGTSGSIGSGELFF
>TRBV4-1|TRBJ1-5|NA|TRBD1
TGCGCCAGCAGCCAATACAGCCACCAGGGGGCGCAGCCCCAGCATTTT
CASSQYSHQGAQPQHF
>TRBV2|TRBJ2-4|NA|NA
TGTGCCAGCAAGGGGGTTACAGGCAAAAACATTCAGTACTTC
CASKGVTGKNIQYF
>TRBV10-3|TRBJ2-7|few|NA
TGTGCCATCAGTGAACCGGGACACTCCGTTTACGAGCAGTACTTC
CAISEPGHSVYEQYF
>TRBV4-1|TRBJ2-7|once|NA
TGCGCCAGCAGCCAAGAATGGGCAGGACAGCTGGCGGACGAGCAGTACTTC
CASSQEWAGQLADEQYF
>TRBV11-2|TRBJ2-5|NA|TRBD1
TGTGCCAGCAGCGAACTGATGGCGACAGGGACCCATAAAGAGACCCAGTACTTC
CASSELMATGTHKETQYF
>TRBV27|TRBJ1-2|NA|NA
TGTGCCAGCAGTTTATATCGGGGGAATGGCTACACCTTC
CASSLYRGNGYTF
>TRBV9|TRBJ1-4|NA|NA
TGTGCCAGCAGCGTAGGAGGAGTGGGGAGGGAAAAACTGTTTTTT
CASSVGGVGREKLFF
>TRBV6-5|TRBJ1-1|NA|NA
TGTGCCAGCAGTTCCACCCCCGGGGGGGACACTGAAGCTTTCTTT
CASSSTPGGDTEAFF
>TRBV29-1|TRBJ1-1|NA|NA
TGCAGTGTTGAGACAGCCCCACTCGTATCTTTCTTT
CSVETAPLVSFF
>TRBV29-1|TRBJ2-2|NA|TRBD2
TGCAGCGTTGAGGCTAGCGGGGTTGTGCGGGGCGGGGAGCTGTTTTTT
CSVEASGVVRGGELFF